These T cell receptor beta chains were read from a single sample in a study of blood T cell repertoires in COVID-19. Clones were read by immunoSEQ multiplex PCR, and TCRdb kept only the in-frame ones, dropping some. The data hold roughly 190,000 clones, with less than 90% observed a single time. Sample: peripheral blood. These TCRs come from a man aged 25-45 years with acute or convalescent COVID-19. CDR3s include the opening cysteine and the closing phenylalanine or tryptophan. The D gene is left open where the match is weak. Some rows mark clone size as missing; the rest say once, few, many or name a class of expanded clone.

j_call,clone_size,d_call,v_call,cdr3_aa,cdr3_nt
TRBJ2-1,NA,TRBD1,TRBV7-3,CASSVTGTGNNEQFF,TGTGCCAGCAGCGTCACCGGGACAGGCAATAATGAGCAGTTCTTC
TRBJ2-7,NA,NA,TRBV6-1,CASSEDSGVPYEQYF,TGTGCCAGCAGTGAAGATAGCGGAGTTCCCTACGAGCAGTACTTC
TRBJ1-2,once,NA,TRBV18,CASSPSGRQYGYTF,TGTGCCAGCTCACCGTCCGGCAGGCAATATGGCTACACCTTC
TRBJ1-1,NA,NA,TRBV11-2,CASSFPGNTEAFF,TGTGCCAGCAGCTTTCCGGGGAACACTGAAGCTTTCTTT
TRBJ1-2,NA,TRBD1,TRBV28,CASGQANYGYTF,TGTGCCAGCGGACAGGCTAACTATGGCTACACCTTC
TRBJ2-1,NA,TRBD1,TRBV28,CASSLPGTGSYNEQFF,TGTGCCAGCAGCCTACCGGGGACAGGGAGTTACAATGAGCAGTTCTTC
TRBJ1-1,NA,TRBD1,TRBV4-1,CASSRRTGSSNTEAFF,TGCGCCAGCAGCCGCCGGACAGGGAGTTCTAACACTGAAGCTTTCTTT
TRBJ2-3,NA,TRBD1,TRBV6-5,CASRGDSSTDTQYF,TGTGCCAGCAGGGGGGACAGCAGCACAGATACGCAGTATTTT
TRBJ1-3,NA,TRBD1,TRBV24-1,CATNRRDRVYTIYF,TGTGCCACCAACAGACGGGACAGGGTGTACACCATATATTTT
TRBJ2-5,NA,TRBD2,TRBV4-1,CASSPRGRVQETQYF,TGCGCCAGCAGCCCCCGGGGGAGGGTACAAGAGACCCAGTACTTC
TRBJ2-7,NA,NA,TRBV21-1,CASSPPGTNPYEQYF,TGTGCCAGCAGCCCCCCAGGGACTAACCCCTACGAGCAGTACTTC
TRBJ1-3,NA,TRBD1,TRBV5-1,CASSLAGTAGNTIYF,TGCGCCAGCAGCTTGGCCGGGACAGCCGGAAACACCATATATTTT
TRBJ2-7,NA,TRBD1,TRBV28,CASSSTGTANFHEQYF,TGTGCCAGCAGTTCTACCGGGACAGCAAATTTCCACGAGCAGTACTTC
TRBJ2-6,NA,TRBD2,TRBV19,CASKTSGSPRTNVLTF,TGTGCCAGTAAAACTAGCGGGAGCCCTAGGACCAACGTCCTGACTTTC
TRBJ1-1,once,TRBD1,TRBV7-3,CASSLKTGIEAFF,TGTGCCAGCAGCTTAAAGACAGGGATTGAAGCTTTCTTT
TRBJ1-1,NA,NA,TRBV5-1,CASSRDTITEAFF,TGCGCCAGCAGCAGGGACACCATCACTGAAGCTTTCTTT
TRBJ2-7,NA,TRBD1,TRBV5-3,CARSGRDRQVLSSYEQYF,TGTGCCAGAAGCGGCCGGGACAGGCAGGTTCTGAGCTCCTACGAGCAGTACTTC
TRBJ1-1,few,NA,TRBV10-3,CAISEGANTEAFF,TGTGCCATCAGTGAGGGAGCGAACACTGAAGCTTTCTTT
TRBJ2-7,few,TRBD1,TRBV9,CASSAGQKTYEQYF,TGTGCCAGCAGCGCGGGACAGAAAACCTACGAGCAGTACTTC
TRBJ2-1,NA,TRBD2,TRBV6-5,CASSYSGLITNEQFF,TGTGCCAGCAGCTACTCGGGACTAATTACAAATGAGCAGTTCTTC
TRBJ2-7,NA,NA,TRBV18,CASSVRDYEQYF,TGTGCCAGCTCAGTGAGGGACTACGAGCAGTACTTC
TRBJ2-7,NA,TRBD1,TRBV6-5,CASSKLGTGKFAQYF,TGTGCCAGCAGTAAACTTGGGACAGGGAAATTTGCGCAGTACTTC
TRBJ2-3,NA,TRBD1,TRBV9,CASSVAGQNTQYF,TGTGCCAGCAGCGTAGCGGGACAGAATACGCAGTATTTT
TRBJ1-2,NA,TRBD1,TRBV28,CASSRPGQGIFGYGYTF,TGTGCCAGCAGTCGACCTGGACAGGGTATATTCGGCTATGGCTACACCTTC
TRBJ1-1,NA,NA,TRBV7-8,CASTTAKLNTEAFF,TGTGCCAGCACGACTGCCAAATTGAACACTGAAGCTTTCTTT
TRBJ2-7,few,NA,TRBV2,CATTFGAYEQYF,TGTGCCACAACATTCGGGGCCTACGAGCAGTACTTC
TRBJ2-1,once,TRBD2,TRBV5-1,CASKSGKDNEQFF,TGCGCCAGCAAGAGCGGGAAAGACAATGAGCAGTTCTTC
TRBJ2-5,NA,TRBD2,TRBV2,CASSGPPKSTSGIPPAINPETQYF,TGTGCCAGCAGTGGACCACCCAAATCGACTAGCGGCATTCCGCCCGCTATAAATCCAGAGACCCAGTACTTC
TRBJ1-2,once,NA,TRBV5-6,CASSLVTGINYGYTF,TGTGCCAGCAGCTTGGTAACAGGGATTAACTATGGCTACACCTTC
TRBJ2-7,NA,NA,TRBV24-1,CATSAPLGDGNYEQYF,TGTGCCACCAGTGCGCCATTAGGGGATGGCAACTACGAGCAGTACTTC
TRBJ2-1,NA,TRBD2,TRBV5-1,CASSRLASSYNEQFF,TGCGCCAGCAGCAGACTAGCGAGCTCCTACAATGAGCAGTTCTTC
TRBJ1-4,NA,NA,TRBV7-9,CASSLARRDGEKLFF,TGTGCCAGCAGCTTGGCCAGGAGGGACGGCGAAAAACTGTTTTTT
TRBJ2-1,NA,NA,TRBV28,CASSPIPSGDYSYNEQFF,TGTGCCAGCAGCCCGATACCCTCAGGGGACTACTCCTACAATGAGCAGTTCTTC
TRBJ1-3,few,NA,TRBV14,CASSYDRFSGNTIYF,TGTGCCAGCAGCTACGACAGATTCTCTGGAAACACCATATATTTT
TRBJ2-1,NA,TRBD1,TRBV5-1,CASSRGGTDNEQFF,TGCGCCAGCAGCCGAGGGGGCACAGACAATGAGCAGTTCTTC
TRBJ2-7,NA,TRBD1,TRBV6-1,CASSERTGSRSYEQYF,TGTGCCAGCAGTGAAAGGACAGGGTCGCGCTCCTACGAGCAGTACTTC
TRBJ2-3,NA,NA,TRBV4-1,CASSQVSADTQYF,TGCGCCAGCAGCCAAGTGTCTGCAGATACGCAGTATTTT
TRBJ2-7,NA,NA,TRBV19,CASSPSSYEQYF,TGTGCCAGTAGTCCTTCCTCCTACGAGCAGTACTTC
TRBJ2-2,NA,NA,TRBV29-1,CTTRTNTGELFF,TGCACCACCCGAACTAACACCGGGGAGCTGTTTTTT
TRBJ1-2,NA,NA,TRBV19,CASSMTGKVYTF,TGTGCCAGTAGTATGACAGGAAAGGTCTACACCTTC
TRBJ2-1,NA,NA,TRBV4-1,CASSPPRGFYNEQFF,TGCGCCAGCAGCCCCCCCAGGGGATTCTACAATGAGCAGTTCTTC
TRBJ2-1,NA,NA,TRBV9,CASSVAGAPYNEQFF,TGTGCCAGCAGCGTTGCGGGGGCCCCTTACAATGAGCAGTTCTTC
TRBJ2-3,NA,TRBD2,TRBV5-1,CASSLLAGISQRDTQYF,TGCGCCAGCAGCTTACTAGCGGGGATTTCACAGCGAGATACGCAGTATTTT
TRBJ1-3,NA,NA,TRBV18,CASSPIKGHLSGNTIYF,TGTGCCAGCTCACCGATAAAGGGACACCTCTCTGGAAACACCATATATTTT
TRBJ2-1,NA,TRBD2,TRBV29-1,CSVIRPSGPRTNEQFF,TGCAGCGTGATACGGCCTAGCGGCCCACGAACCAATGAGCAGTTCTTC
TRBJ1-1,NA,NA,TRBV6-6,CASSPRTGLLNTEAFF,TGTGCCAGCAGTCCCCGGACTGGGCTCCTAAACACTGAAGCTTTCTTT
TRBJ2-7,once,NA,TRBV29-1,CSVGIGGASVYEQYF,TGCAGCGTTGGAATAGGGGGGGCGTCGGTCTACGAGCAGTACTTC
TRBJ2-7,NA,NA,TRBV7-2,CASSRGARVVYEQYF,TGTGCCAGCAGTCGGGGGGCCAGGGTGGTGTACGAGCAGTACTTC
TRBJ1-3,NA,NA,TRBV5-5,CASSSINRNTIYF,TGTGCCAGCAGCTCTATTAACCGAAACACCATATATTTT
TRBJ1-1,once,NA,TRBV18,CASSRSGMNTEAFF,TGTGCCAGCTCAAGGAGCGGCATGAACACTGAAGCTTTCTTT